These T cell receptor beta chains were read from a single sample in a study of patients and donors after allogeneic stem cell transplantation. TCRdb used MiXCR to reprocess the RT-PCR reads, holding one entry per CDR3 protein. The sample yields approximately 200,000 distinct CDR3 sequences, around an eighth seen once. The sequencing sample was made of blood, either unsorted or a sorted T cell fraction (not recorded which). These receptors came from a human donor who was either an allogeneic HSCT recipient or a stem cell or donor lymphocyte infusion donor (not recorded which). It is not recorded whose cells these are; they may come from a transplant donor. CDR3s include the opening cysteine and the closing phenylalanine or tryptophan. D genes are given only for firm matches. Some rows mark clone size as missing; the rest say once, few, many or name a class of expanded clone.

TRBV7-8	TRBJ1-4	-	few	TGTGCCAGCAGCTTAGTTGGGGGGAATAATGAAAAACTGTTTTTT	CASSLVGGNNEKLFF
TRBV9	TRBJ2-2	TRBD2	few	TGTGCCAGCAGCGTAAGTCCCGGACTAGCGGGAGGAGTAGGGGAGCTGTTTTTT	CASSVSPGLAGGVGELFF
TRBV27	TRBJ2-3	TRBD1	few	TGTGCCAGCAGATTTGGACAGGGGGGAATCCTCGATACGCAGTATTTT	CASRFGQGGILDTQYF
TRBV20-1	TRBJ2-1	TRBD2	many	TGCAGTGCGCGGGTCGACGGGAGGGTCCACAATGAGCAGTTCTTC	CSARVDGRVHNEQFF
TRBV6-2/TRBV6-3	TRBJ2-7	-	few	TGTGCCAGCAGTGGTGATTTGTCGGGAGACGTATTC	CASSGDLSGDVF
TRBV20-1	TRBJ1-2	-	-	TGCAGTGCTAGAGATCGTTGGGTAGCACAGGGTCGTGGCTACACCTTC	CSARDRWVAQGRGYTF
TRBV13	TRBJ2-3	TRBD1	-	TGTGCCAGCAGCTCCGGGACAGGGCCGAGCACAGATACGCAGTATTTT	CASSSGTGPSTDTQYF
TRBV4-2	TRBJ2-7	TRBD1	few	TGTGCCAGCAGCCTGGGGGGAGGACAGGGGAAAGACGAGCAGTACTTC	CASSLGGGQGKDEQYF
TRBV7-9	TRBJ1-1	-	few	TGTGCCAGCAGCCCAGCCTTCGGTTCGAACACTGAAGCTTTCTTT	CASSPAFGSNTEAFF
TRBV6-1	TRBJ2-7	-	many	TGTGCCAGCAGGTTCCAACCCGACGGGTCCTACGAGCAGTACTTC	CASRFQPDGSYEQYF
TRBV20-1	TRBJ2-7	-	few	TGCAGTGCTAGAAACCGGGACGGGAACTACGAGCAGTACTTC	CSARNRDGNYEQYF
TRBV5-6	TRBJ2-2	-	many	TGTGCCAGCAGCCGTCAGGCCGGGGAGCTGTTTTTT	CASSRQAGELFF
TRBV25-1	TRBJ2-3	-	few	TGTGCCAGCAGTGCCAGCGGAAACACAGATACGCAGTATTTT	CASSASGNTDTQYF
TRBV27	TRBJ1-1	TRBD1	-	TGTGCCAGCAGTTTATATCAGGGGGATGGCACTGAAGCTTTCTTT	CASSLYQGDGTEAFF
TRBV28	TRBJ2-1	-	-	TGTGCCAGCAGTTCCGGGACTTTTTGGGATGAGCAGTTCTTC	CASSSGTFWDEQFF
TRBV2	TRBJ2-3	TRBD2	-	TGTGCCAGCAGAATAGCGGGAGGCGCCGGAGATACGCAGTATTTT	CASRIAGGAGDTQYF
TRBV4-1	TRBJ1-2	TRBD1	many	TGCGCCAGCAGCCACGATCCGACAGGGGTTGCCTATGGCTACACCTTC	CASSHDPTGVAYGYTF
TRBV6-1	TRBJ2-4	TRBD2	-	TGTGCCAGCAGTGGGGGATCCCGGGAGGGCAAAAACATTCAGTACTTC	CASSGGSREGKNIQYF
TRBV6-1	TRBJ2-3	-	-	TGTGCCAGCAGCGACTCCCACACAGATACGCAGTATTTT	CASSDSHTDTQYF
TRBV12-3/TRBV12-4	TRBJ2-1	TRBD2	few	TGTGCCAGCAGCCTACTAGCGGTAACATACAATGAGCAGTTCTTC	CASSLLAVTYNEQFF
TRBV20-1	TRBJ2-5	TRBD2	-	TGCAGTGCCCTCGAGCCAGCGGGGAACCAAGAGACCCAGTACTTC	CSALEPAGNQETQYF
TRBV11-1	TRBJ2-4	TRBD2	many	TGTGCCAGCAGCTTAGTGCTGTTGGGGCGGGGGAGACTAGCCAAAAACATTCAGTACTTC	CASSLVLLGRGRLAKNIQYF
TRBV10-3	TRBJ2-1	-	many	TGTGCCATCAGTGGAGGGGGGCCTGAGCAGTTCTTC	CAISGGGPEQFF
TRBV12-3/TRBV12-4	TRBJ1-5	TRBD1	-	TGTGCCAGCAGTTCCTGGGACAGGAACAATCAGCCCCAGCATTTT	CASSSWDRNNQPQHF
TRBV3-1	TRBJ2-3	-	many	TGTGCCAGCAGCCAAGATGTGGCGGGGGCACCGGATACGCAGTATTTT	CASSQDVAGAPDTQYF
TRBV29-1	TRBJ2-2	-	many	TGCAGCGCCCGGGGGACTTCGAACACCGGGGAGCTGTTTTTT	CSARGTSNTGELFF
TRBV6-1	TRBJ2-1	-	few	TGTGCCAGCACCAGAGCTTCTAATGAGCAGTTCTTC	CASTRASNEQFF
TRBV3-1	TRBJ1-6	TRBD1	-	TGTGCCAGCAGCCAATTTCCCCCGGGACAGGGGAACTCACCCCTCCACTTT	CASSQFPPGQGNSPLHF
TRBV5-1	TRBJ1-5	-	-	TGCGCCAGCAGCTCCTGGGGGGATCAGCCCCAGCATTTT	CASSSWGDQPQHF
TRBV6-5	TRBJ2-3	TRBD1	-	TGTGCCAGCAGTTTTATAGGGGGCCCAGATACGCAGTATTTT	CASSFIGGPDTQYF
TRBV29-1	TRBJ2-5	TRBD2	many	TGCAGCGTGGTGCGTGCTGGCGGGAGGGTTGCGACCCAGTACTTC	CSVVRAGGRVATQYF
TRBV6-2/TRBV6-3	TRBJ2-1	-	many	TGTGCCAGCAGTCAAACAGAAGGGCTGACAAGTGAGCAGTTCTTC	CASSQTEGLTSEQFF
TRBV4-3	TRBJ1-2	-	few	TGCGCCAGCAGCCAAGTGGGCGTGGGGGCTGACTATGGCTACACCTTC	CASSQVGVGADYGYTF
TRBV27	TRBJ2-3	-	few	TGTGCCAGCAGTTCCCGGACTGGGCCGATGGGCCGTCATAGCACAGATACGCAGTATTTT	CASSSRTGPMGRHSTDTQYF
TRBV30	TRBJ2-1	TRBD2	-	TGTGCCTGGAGAGCGGGGACCCGCCTAAGTGAGCAGTTCTTC	CAWRAGTRLSEQFF
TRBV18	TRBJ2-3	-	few	TGTGCCAGCTCACCTCCTATTCGGGGGATGGACACAGATACGCAGTATTTT	CASSPPIRGMDTDTQYF
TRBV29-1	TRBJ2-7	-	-	TGCAGCCCCTTACGTCGGCCCTACGAGCAGTACTTC	CSPLRRPYEQYF
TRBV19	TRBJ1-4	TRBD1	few	TGTGCCAGTAGTTCGGTCGGACAGGGGGTTGAAAAACTGTTTTTT	CASSSVGQGVEKLFF
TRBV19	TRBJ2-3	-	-	TGTGCCAGTAGTATAGGTGACAATCCCACAGATACGCAGTATTTT	CASSIGDNPTDTQYF